Below are 21 T cell receptor beta chains sequenced from a single sample in a study of T cell changes during pregnancy in multiple sclerosis. Generated by immunoSEQ multiplex PCR, the TCRdb table keeps only in-frame clones and is missing some. The top ten clones hold about 0.61% of a sample with approximately 69,000 clones, around 94% of them seen once. The sample here was peripheral blood, taken in the third trimester of pregnancy. These receptors were taken from a female donor with multiple sclerosis, enrolled in a pregnancy study.

This clone was detected once. This rearrangement joins TRBV29-1 to TRBJ1-2; D unresolved. CDR1 and CDR2 from the germline V gene are SQVTM and ANQGSEA. This CDR3 has 17 residues. The V end was cut by 0 bases, the J end by 0 bases, with 17 bases between. CDR3 coding DNA: TGCAGCGTTGAAGAAACCTTAGGCCAAACAGCTAACTATGGCTACACCTTC. Its protein product is CSVEETLGQTANYGYTF.

The chain links TRBV7-6 to TRBJ1-2, with a possible D match to TRBD1 (5 bases). The CDR3 has 15 amino acids. Trimming removed 5 bases from V and 3 bases from J, with 16 bases in between. CDR1 and CDR2 from the germline V gene are SGHVS and FNYEAQ. The CDR3 DNA reads TGTGCCAGCAGCCCATTGAGCGGGGGGTACTATGGCTACACCTTC. Amino acids: CASSPLSGGYYGYTF.

The chain uses TRBV6-1 and TRBJ1-2; possibly TRBD1 for D (6 bases). Germline V lookup: CDR1 MNHNS, CDR2 SASEGT. This CDR3 contains 13 residues. V shed 6 bases and J shed 6 bases, with 14 bases lying between them. The CDR3 nucleotides read TGTGCCAGCAGCTCAACAGGGTGGAATGGCTACACCTTC. Protein product: CASSSTGWNGYTF.

This chain joins TRBV4-1 and TRBJ1-2; D gene uncertain. Between the trimmed V and J ends, which lost 2 bases and 2 bases, there was a span of 9 bases. The CDR3 runs 14 residues. Per germline, CDR1 MGHRA and CDR2 YSYEKL. The CDR3 spells CASSQSGFNYGYTF. The CDR3 DNA sequence: TGCGCCAGCAGCCAATCCGGTTTCAACTATGGCTACACCTTC.

The chain couples TRBV6-5 to TRBJ1-5, with 8 bases aligning to TRBD1. V dropped 2 bases and J dropped 3; count of bases not matched to a gene: 3. The CDR3 is 15 amino acids. CDR1 MNHEY and CDR2 SVGAGI come from the germline V gene. The CDR3 DNA is TGTGCCAGCAGTTACAACAGGGGGAACAATCAGCCCCAGCATTTT. Protein: CASSYNRGNNQPQHF.

The chain carries TRBV30 and TRBJ1-1; D is unresolved. The CDR3 has 11 amino acids. Germline lookup yields CDR1 GTSNPN and CDR2 SVGIG (reference sequence). Trimming shortened V by 4 bases and J by 6 bases, and 9 bases separated the two germline ends. The CDR3: CAWTPIAEAFF. The CDR3 nucleotides are TGTGCCTGGACCCCCATTGCTGAAGCTTTCTTT.

This clone was seen once. The rearrangement joins TRBV7-9 to TRBJ1-4; possibly TRBD1 for D (6 bases). Trimming took off 5 bases at V and 5 bases at J, with 18 bases between the two ends. Germline CDR1 reads SEHNR; CDR2 reads FQNEAQ (reference sequence). There are 16 residues in the CDR3. The CDR3 spells CASSNHGAGENEKLFF. CDR3 bases: TGTGCCAGCAGCAACCACGGGGCAGGGGAAAATGAAAAACTGTTTTTT.

The chain has TRBV7-2 and TRBJ2-7, with D perhaps TRBD2 (6 bases). CDR3 length equals 16 residues. Germline lookup yields CDR1 SGHTA and CDR2 FQGNSA. Trimming cost V 5 bases and J 12 bases, with 29 bases left between them. The chain's CDR3 is CASSPGGSPIWSEAYF. In DNA form, the CDR3 reads TGTGCCAGCAGCCCAGGAGGGTCTCCTATATGGTCTGAGGCGTACTTC.

V and J are TRBV11-1 and TRBJ2-7; 7 bases match TRBD1. V was pared by 2 bases and J by 5 bases, with 6 bases of the junction left unmatched. This CDR3 has 14 amino acids. Germline V gives CDR1 SGHAT, CDR2 FQDESV (reference sequence). CDR3 in amino acids: CASSLTGARDEQYF. CDR3 coding DNA: TGTGCCAGCAGCTTAACAGGGGCGCGGGACGAGCAGTACTTC.

The chain carries TRBV6-5 and TRBJ2-4; 7 bases are shared with TRBD1. This CDR3 spans 14 amino acids. V was pared by 8 bases and J by 6 bases, with 10 bases of the junction left unmatched. CDR1 is MNHEY, CDR2 SVGAGI, per germline. This chain's CDR3 is CASGTPGQINIQYF. CDR3 DNA sequence: TGTGCCAGCGGAACCCCGGGACAGATAAACATTCAGTACTTC.

The chain links TRBV5-5 to TRBJ1-4; D remains unclear. The germline V and J ends were trimmed by 4 bases and 7 bases, with 17 bases remaining between them. CDR1 is SGHKS and CDR2 is YYEKEE in the germline V gene (reference sequence). This CDR3 is 15 amino acids long. The CDR3 protein is CASSNAGSEGEKLFF. As DNA, the CDR3 is TGTGCCAGCAGCAATGCCGGGTCGGAGGGTGAAAAACTGTTTTTT.

The V gene is TRBV29-1, the J gene TRBJ1-1, with D tentatively TRBD1 (6 bases). Germline CDR1 and CDR2: SQVTM and ANQGSEA. V lost 6 bases, J lost 1 base, and 15 bases lay in between. The CDR3 is 14 amino acids. The DNA for the CDR3 is TGCAGCGTATGGGACACCGGAGGGAACACTGAAGCTTTCTTT. Translated, it gives CSVWDTGGNTEAFF.

The V and J genes are TRBV9 and TRBJ2-2, with 13 bases aligning to TRBD2. Germline CDR1 reads SGDLS; CDR2 reads YYNGEE. This CDR3 has 18 amino acids. J lost 2 bases, V lost 4 bases, and 8 bases had no gene match. The CDR3 protein is CASSPGLAGAKNTGELFF. The CDR3 coding sequence is TGTGCCAGCAGCCCCGGACTAGCGGGGGCCAAAAACACCGGGGAGCTGTTTTTT.

This rearrangement joins TRBV6-5 to TRBJ1-5; D uncertain. Trimming pared 10 bases from V and 12 bases from J, leaving 16 bases between. CDR3 length equals 11 residues. Germline CDR1 reads MNHEY; CDR2 reads SVGAGI. The CDR3 is CATANGGDQHF. The CDR3 DNA is TGTGCCACTGCGAATGGAGGTGACCAGCATTTT.

This sequence joins TRBV18 and TRBJ2-4, with 9 bases matching TRBD2. This CDR3 is 15 amino acids long. Looked up from germline, CDR1 is KGHSH and CDR2 is LQKENI. The V and J ends lost 3 bases and 5 bases, in that order; junction bases with no gene match: 5. CDR3 DNA: TGTGCCAGCTCACCCCGGGCGGGGGGGGAAAACATTCAGTACTTC. Translation: CASSPRAGGENIQYF. The full variable domain, completed using reference TRBV18 and TRBJ2-4, is NAGVMQNPRHLVRRRGQEARLRCSPMKGHSHVYWYRQLPEEGLKFMVYLQKENIIDESGMPKERFSAEFPKEGPSILRIQQVVRGDSAAYFCASSPRAGGENIQYFGAGTRLSVL.

This clone was observed a handful of times. The chain carries TRBV4-2 and TRBJ2-7; 8 positions match TRBD2. Germline lookup yields CDR1 LGHNA and CDR2 YNFKEQ. After removal of 1 base from V and 2 bases from J, the junction contained 7 bases not matched to a gene. The CDR3 consists of 16 residues. This chain's CDR3 is CASSQVRGGTTYEQYF. For the CDR3, the DNA is TGTGCCAGCAGCCAAGTTCGCGGGGGGACCACCTACGAGCAGTACTTC.

The V and J genes are TRBV5-5 and TRBJ1-4; D is undetermined. V dropped 0 bases and J dropped 13 bases, with 13 bases sitting between them. Germline V gene sequence: CDR1 SGHKS, CDR2 YYEKEE (reference sequence). The CDR3 covers 13 residues. CDR3 coding DNA: TGTGCCAGCAGCTTGGGAAGGACCGAGGGACTGTTTTTT. Translated, it gives CASSLGRTEGLFF. The full variable domain, with the rest looked up from reference TRBV5-5 and TRBJ1-4, is DAGVTQSPTHLIKTRGQQVTLRCSPISGHKSVSWYQQVLGQGPQFIFQYYEKEERGRGNFPDRFSARQFPNYSSELNVNALLLGDSALYLCASSLGRTEGLFFGSGTQLSVL.

This clone occurred once. The V and J genes are TRBV9 and TRBJ2-2; TRBD2 aligns across 9 bases. Trimming at V came to 2 bases and at J to 4 bases, leaving 9 bases not matched to a gene. The CDR3 contains 17 residues. CDR1 and CDR2 from the germline V gene are SGDLS and YYNGEE. CDR3 sequence: CASSVGLAGDLTGELFF. As DNA, the CDR3 is TGTGCCAGCAGCGTTGGGTTAGCGGGGGACCTCACCGGGGAGCTGTTTTTT. Full variable domain (rest looked up from reference TRBV9 and TRBJ2-2): DSGVTQTPKHLITATGQRVTLRCSPRSGDLSVYWYQQSLDQGLQFLIQYYNGEERAKGNILERFSAQQFPDLHSELNLSSLELGDSALYFCASSVGLAGDLTGELFFGEGSRLTVL.

This chain uses TRBV10-3 with TRBJ2-1, with 13 nucleotides matching TRBD2. This CDR3 spans 18 amino acids. Germline CDR1 ENHRY, CDR2 SYGVKD. V dropped 0 bases and J dropped 8; count of bases not matched to a gene: 10. DNA for the CDR3: TGTGCCATCAGTGAGTCGTCTCTCACTAGCGGGGGGGCCGATGAGCAGTTCTTC. Translation gives CAISESSLTSGGADEQFF.

The genes are TRBV4-1 and TRBJ1-1, with D tentatively TRBD1 (6 bases). Per the germline V gene, CDR1 is MGHRA and CDR2 is YSYEKL. V was clipped by 5 bases and J by 1 base, with 17 bases between them. This CDR3 spans 16 amino acids. The CDR3 region is CASSTRQEQGNTEAFF. DNA of the CDR3: TGCGCCAGCAGCACTCGACAGGAACAAGGGAACACTGAAGCTTTCTTT.

The V call is TRBV7-2, the J call TRBJ1-6; D perhaps matches TRBD1 (5 bases). The CDR3 contains 14 residues. The ends were cut back, 2 bases at V and 6 bases at J, with 8 bases in the middle. Germline V CDR1 and CDR2: SGHTA, FQGNSA. CDR3 sequence: CASSLNRSNSPLHF. The DNA of the CDR3 is TGTGCCAGCAGCTTAAACAGGAGTAATTCACCCCTCCACTTT.